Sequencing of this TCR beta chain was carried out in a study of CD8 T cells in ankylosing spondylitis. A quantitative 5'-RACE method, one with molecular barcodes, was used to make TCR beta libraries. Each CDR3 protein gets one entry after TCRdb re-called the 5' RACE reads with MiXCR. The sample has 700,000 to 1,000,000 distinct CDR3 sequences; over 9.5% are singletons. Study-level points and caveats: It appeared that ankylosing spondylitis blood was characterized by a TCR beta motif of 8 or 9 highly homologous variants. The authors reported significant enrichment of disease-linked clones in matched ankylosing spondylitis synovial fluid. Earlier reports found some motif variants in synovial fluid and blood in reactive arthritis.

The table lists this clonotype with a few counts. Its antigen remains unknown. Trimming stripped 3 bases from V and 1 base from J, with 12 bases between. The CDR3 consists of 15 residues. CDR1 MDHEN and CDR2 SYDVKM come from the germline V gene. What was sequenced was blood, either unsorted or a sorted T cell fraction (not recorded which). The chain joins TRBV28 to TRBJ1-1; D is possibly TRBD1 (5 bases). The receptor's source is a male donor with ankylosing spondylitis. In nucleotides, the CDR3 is TGTGCCAGCAGTTTTACCGGGACCGCGAACACTGAAGCTTTCTTT. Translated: CASSFTGTANTEAFF.